The 29 T cell receptor beta chains below all came from one sample that was sequenced in a study of T cells after yellow fever vaccination. MiXCR, applied by TCRdb to the 5' RACE reads, yields one record per CDR3 protein. The sample contains about 360,000 distinct CDR3 sequences, 6.2% of which appear only once. The sequencing used PBMCs, collected 5 days after the yellow fever booster vaccination. The receptors were gathered from a man aged 30-40 years who received the YFV17D yellow fever vaccine.

This clonotype was recorded a few times. The chain recombines TRBV7-2 with TRBJ1-2, with unresolved D. This CDR3 is 12 amino acids long. The V and J ends lost 5 bases and 4 bases respectively, with 8 bases between them. Germline V gene sequence: CDR1 SGHTA, CDR2 FQGNSA. In DNA form, the CDR3 reads TGTGCCAGCAGCCTATTCCTCTATGGCTACACCTTC. It translates to CASSLFLYGYTF.

This clonotype was recorded many times. The chain uses TRBV27 and TRBJ2-5; 10 nucleotides align to TRBD1. The trim removed 6 bases at V and 5 bases at J, leaving 9 bases unmatched. Looked up from germline, CDR1 is MNHEY and CDR2 is SMNVEV (reference sequence). CDR3 length equals 15 residues. For the CDR3, the DNA is TGTGCCAGCAGCGACAGGGGGCAATCGAGGGAGACCCAGTACTTC. Protein: CASSDRGQSRETQYF.

The J gene is TRBJ2-7, the V gene TRBV7-2, with 7 bases aligning to TRBD2. Germline assignment: CDR1 SGHTA and CDR2 FQGNSA. CDR3 length: 15 residues. Trimming cost V 1 base and J 4 bases; bases outside gene matches: 7. The CDR3 spells CASSLERGRGYEQYF. The CDR3 nucleotides are TGTGCCAGCAGCTTAGAGCGCGGGAGAGGTTACGAGCAGTACTTC. The full variable domain, its missing parts supplied by reference TRBV7-2 and TRBJ2-7, is GAGVSQSPSNKVTEKGKDVELRCDPISGHTALYWYRQSLGQGLEFLIYFQGNSAPDKSGLPSDRFSAERTGGSVSTLTIQRTQQEDSAVYLCASSLERGRGYEQYFGPGTRLTVT.

The chain carries TRBV5-1 and TRBJ2-6; D may be TRBD2 (6 bases). The CDR3 loop spans 16 amino acids. Germline V gives CDR1 SGHRS, CDR2 YFSETQ. With 0 bases removed from V and 9 bases from J, the gap between germline ends came to 16 bases. Here the CDR3 reads CASSLAPGGSGNVLTF. The CDR3 DNA is TGCGCCAGCAGCTTGGCCCCTGGGGGGTCCGGCAACGTCCTGACTTTC. The entire variable domain, with the rest obtained from reference TRBV5-1 and TRBJ2-6, is as follows: KAGVTQTPRYLIKTRGQQVTLSCSPISGHRSVSWYQQTPGQGLQFLFEYFSETQRNKGNFPGRFSGRQFSNSRSEMNVSTLELGDSALYLCASSLAPGGSGNVLTFGAGSRLTVL.

This clonotype appeared a few times. The chain has TRBV7-3 and TRBJ2-1, with TRBD2 matching over 8 bases. Germline values: CDR1 SGHTA, CDR2 FQGTGA. This CDR3 has 14 residues. V lost 3 bases, J lost 9 bases, and 7 bases stayed unmatched. CDR3: CASSLGREAGEQFF. The CDR3 DNA reads TGTGCCAGCAGCTTGGGGCGGGAGGCCGGTGAGCAGTTCTTC.

This clonotype was detected a few times. The J gene is TRBJ2-4, the V gene TRBV2; a weak D match, TRBD1 (6 bases). Germline CDR1 is SNHLY and CDR2 is FYNNEI. CDR3 length: 15 amino acids. V was shortened by 6 bases and J by 0 bases, with 12 bases between the two germline ends. The CDR3 DNA reads as TGTGCCAGCAGACCGGGACATGGAGCCAAAAACATTCAGTACTTC. Translation gives CASRPGHGAKNIQYF.

The chain is built from TRBV5-4 and TRBJ2-5; D perhaps matches TRBD1 (6 bases). CDR1 SGHNT and CDR2 YYREEE come from the germline V gene (reference sequence). The CDR3 runs to 15 residues. The V gene lost 3 bases and the J gene lost 0 bases, with 12 bases spanning the gap. The CDR3 region has the DNA TGTGCCAGCAGCTCTTCGGGACAAAACCAAGAGACCCAGTACTTC. This sequence encodes CASSSSGQNQETQYF.

This clonotype was seen many times. J is TRBJ2-1 and V is TRBV29-1, with D perhaps TRBD1 (5 bases). CDR1 and CDR2 from the germline V gene are SQVTM and ANQGSEA. The germline V and J ends were trimmed by 2 bases and 9 bases, with 14 bases remaining between them. This CDR3 is 13 amino acids long. As DNA, the CDR3 is TGCAGCGTTGAAAATTTCAGGGCCGGTGAGCAGTTCTTC. Protein product: CSVENFRAGEQFF.

The J gene is TRBJ1-4, the V gene TRBV20-1; D is possibly TRBD1 (5 bases). Germline CDR1 reads DFQATT; CDR2 reads SNEGSKA (reference sequence). The CDR3 runs 14 residues. Trimming removed 7 bases from V and 7 bases from J, with 19 bases in between. The chain's CDR3 is CSVPMWGGSEKLFF. CDR3 DNA: TGCAGTGTCCCAATGTGGGGGGGTAGTGAAAAACTGTTTTTT.

There are a few counts of this clonotype. The chain couples TRBV18 to TRBJ2-7, with a possible D match to TRBD1 (5 bases). The CDR3 runs 15 residues. Looked up from germline, CDR1 is KGHSH and CDR2 is LQKENI. V lost 3 bases and J 0 bases, leaving 12 bases between the germline ends. Written as DNA, the CDR3 is TGTGCCAGCTCACCCTTCATGACAGACTCCTACGAGCAGTACTTC. It yields the protein CASSPFMTDSYEQYF.

This chain connects TRBV10-3 to TRBJ2-2, with D perhaps assigned TRBD1 or TRBD2 (5 bases each). CDR1 ENHRY and CDR2 SYGVKD come from the germline V gene. Deletions cut 10 bases from V and 5 bases from J, with 17 bases between. This CDR3 spans 14 amino acids. As DNA, the CDR3 is TGTGCCACCTCGGGGACCGAGCGTACCGGGGAGCTGTTTTTT. This gives the protein CATSGTERTGELFF.

The chain joins TRBV20-1 to TRBJ2-7; 14 positions agree with TRBD2. The V gene's germline CDR1 is DFQATT and CDR2 SNEGSKA (reference sequence). Germline trimming cut 5 bases from V and 3 bases from J; bases unmatched to any gene: 9. The CDR3 spans 16 residues. CDR3 in amino acids: CSAETGTSGSLYEQYF. The DNA of the CDR3 is TGCAGTGCTGAAACCGGGACTAGCGGGAGCCTCTACGAGCAGTACTTC.

This clonotype occurred a few times. This chain joins TRBV28 and TRBJ2-3; TRBD1 aligns across 7 bases. Germline V gives CDR1 MDHEN, CDR2 SYDVKM. The V gene end was trimmed by 6 bases and the J gene end by 0 bases; junction bases not matched to a gene: 6. This CDR3 spans 15 amino acids. CDR3 sequence reads: CASSRTGASTDTQYF. The DNA for the CDR3 is TGTGCCAGCAGCCGTACAGGGGCTAGCACAGATACGCAGTATTTT.

The sample holds a few counts of this clonotype. V is TRBV25-1 and J is TRBJ1-6; D is uncertain. CDR1 is MGHDK, CDR2 SYGVNS, per germline. With 2 bases removed from V and 16 bases from J, the gap between germline ends came to 12 bases. The CDR3 runs 12 residues. The CDR3 DNA reads TGTGCCAGCAGTGAACGGCGTCAGAAGCTCCACTTT. Protein sequence: CASSERRQKLHF.

The rearrangement joins TRBV7-9 to TRBJ2-1, with 8 bases lining up with TRBD1. CDR3 length: 12 amino acids. V trimming: 5 bases; J trimming: 7 bases; junction bases outside the gene matches: 1. The germline CDR1 and CDR2 sequences are SEHNR and FQNEAQ (reference sequence). The CDR3 loop reads CASSRDRNEQFF. DNA for the CDR3: TGTGCCAGCAGCCGGGACAGGAATGAGCAGTTCTTC.

This clonotype was picked up a small number of times. This chain uses TRBV6-2 or TRBV6-3 with TRBJ2-1, with 9 nucleotides matching TRBD2. The CDR3 totals 16 residues. Per germline, CDR1 MNHEY and CDR2 SVGEGT. V dropped 2 bases and J dropped 7; count of bases not matched to a gene: 9. This CDR3 reads CASSYVAGVTRNEQFF. As DNA, the CDR3 is TGTGCCAGCAGTTACGTAGCGGGAGTAACTCGTAATGAGCAGTTCTTC.

In its sample, this clonotype was seen many times. V and J are TRBV29-1 and TRBJ2-5; TRBD2 aligns across 8 bases. The CDR3 runs to 16 residues. Germline V lookup: CDR1 SQVTM, CDR2 ANQGSEA. Trimming at V came to 7 bases and at J to 4 bases, leaving 17 bases not matched to a gene. The CDR3 protein is CSGQWVSGRWRETQYF. DNA for the CDR3: TGCAGCGGACAATGGGTGAGCGGGAGATGGCGAGAGACCCAGTACTTC.

This clonotype was seen ten or more times. The rearrangement uses TRBV7-9 and TRBJ2-7; D may be TRBD1 or TRBD2 (5 bases each). Trimming removed 6 bases at V and 2 bases at J, with 20 bases between. The CDR3 totals 16 residues. CDR1 and CDR2 (germline): SEHNR, FQNEAQ (reference sequence). DNA for the CDR3: TGTGCCAGCAGTCTTAGCGTGGCTAGGGGACCCTACGAGCAGTACTTC. It is translated as CASSLSVARGPYEQYF.

The CDR3 DNA is TGTGCCAGCAGCAACCAGAGGGGGATCGGGGAAAAACTGTTTTTT. This gives the protein CASSNQRGIGEKLFF. The chain employs TRBV7-2 and TRBJ1-4; D is possibly TRBD1 (6 bases). CDR3 size: 15 residues. V was pared by 5 bases and J by 8 bases, with 18 bases between. Germline-derived CDR1 and CDR2 are SGHTA and FQGNSA.

This clonotype showed up many times. The chain has TRBV7-8 and TRBJ2-1; D not resolved. Germline values: CDR1 SGHVS, CDR2 FQNEAQ. The V end lost 0 bases, the J end lost 6 bases, and 12 bases lay between the germline ends. CDR3 length: 15 residues. The CDR3 loop is CASSLARYSVNEQFF. The CDR3 coding sequence is TGTGCCAGCAGCTTAGCGCGTTACAGCGTCAATGAGCAGTTCTTC.

This clonotype was seen only a few times. J is TRBJ2-5 and V is TRBV6-1; D remains unclear. Per germline, CDR1 MNHNS and CDR2 SASEGT. The CDR3 has 15 residues. Trimming left V 6 bases short and J 3 bases short, with 17 bases between. This CDR3 is CASRAGPNLKETQYF. CDR3 coding DNA: TGTGCCAGCAGAGCAGGACCCAACCTCAAAGAGACCCAGTACTTC.

Many counts were recorded for this clonotype. The rearrangement links TRBV29-1 to TRBJ2-3; D remains unclear. V was clipped by 3 bases and J by 0 bases, with 7 bases between them. The germline CDR1 and CDR2 sequences are SQVTM and ANQGSEA. This CDR3 region has 13 residues. The CDR3 bases are TGCAGCGTTGAGGCGATTAGCACAGATACGCAGTATTTT. Translation: CSVEAISTDTQYF.

This clonotype was observed a few times. The chain has TRBV6-1 and TRBJ2-5; D might be TRBD2 (6 bases). Trimming took 6 bases from V and 5 from J, leaving 13 bases between them. This CDR3 spans 13 amino acids. Per the germline V gene, CDR1 is MNHNS and CDR2 is SASEGT. CDR3 bases: TGTGCCAGCAGAAAAACTAGCCGCGAGACCCAGTACTTC. Its translation is CASRKTSRETQYF.

The table lists this clonotype with a few counts. The chain combines TRBV7-9 with TRBJ2-7; D unresolved. V was pared by 5 bases and J by 4 bases, with 18 bases between. CDR1 and CDR2 from the germline V gene are SEHNR and FQNEAQ (reference sequence). The CDR3 consists of 15 residues. This CDR3 is CASSPGRFSSYEQYF. The CDR3 DNA reads TGTGCCAGCAGCCCCGGACGCTTCAGCTCTTACGAGCAGTACTTC.

This clonotype appeared a few times. The CDR3 reads CARQRTSGRETQYF. CDR3 coding DNA: TGTGCCAGGCAACGGACTAGCGGGAGAGAGACCCAGTACTTC. This chain links TRBV2 with TRBJ2-5; 13 nucleotides line up with TRBD2. The CDR3 covers 14 residues. Germline CDR1 and CDR2: SNHLY and FYNNEI. The V gene end was trimmed by 9 bases and the J gene end by 4 bases; junction bases not matched to a gene: 5.

This clonotype has a handful of counts. The chain is built from TRBV18 and TRBJ2-1; tentatively, D is TRBD1 or TRBD2 (5 bases each). CDR1 and CDR2 from the germline V gene are KGHSH and LQKENI. Trimming took 3 bases from V and 3 from J, leaving 12 bases between them. This CDR3 has 15 amino acids. For the CDR3, the DNA is TGTGCCAGCTCACCCGGGACCTGGAACTACAATGAGCAGTTCTTC. Protein: CASSPGTWNYNEQFF.

This clonotype was seen many times. The rearrangement links TRBV12-3 or TRBV12-4 to TRBJ2-7; 7 bases are shared with TRBD2. V lost 5 bases to trimming and J lost 3 bases; unmatched junction nucleotides: 4. CDR3 length: 13 residues. The CDR3 DNA is TGTGCCAGCAGTACCGGGACTATCTACGAGCAGTACTTC. Its translation is CASSTGTIYEQYF.

This clonotype was observed a handful of times. The chain combines TRBV20-1 with TRBJ2-6, with D hard to call. The CDR3 covers 15 residues. V lost 5 bases to trimming and J lost 0 bases, with 11 bases between them. Germline V gives CDR1 DFQATT, CDR2 SNEGSKA (reference sequence). The CDR3 sequence: CSAVIRDSGANVLTF. The DNA of the CDR3 is TGCAGTGCTGTTATAAGGGACTCTGGGGCCAACGTCCTGACTTTC.

This clonotype was picked up many times. The chain is built from TRBV19 and TRBJ2-7, with D tentatively TRBD2 (6 bases). V was pared by 6 bases and J by 7 bases, with 22 bases between. The germline CDR1 and CDR2 sequences are LNHDA and SQIVND (reference sequence). The CDR3 contains 15 residues. CDR3 amino acids: CASSPGVLSGGEQYF. DNA of the CDR3: TGTGCCAGTAGCCCCGGGGTCCTCAGCGGAGGGGAGCAGTACTTC.